A selection of T cell receptor beta chains follows, all from one sample in a study of OX40 agonist ivuxolimab in advanced cancers. Sequencing was performed with immunoSEQ multiplex PCR; in TCRdb, only in-frame clones are kept and a portion is missing. This repertoire shows about 79,000 clones, 88% found once; its top ten account for about 4%. The source material was CD4+ or CD8+ T cells sorted from blood, sampled in a trial of the OX40 agonist ivuxolimab. Receptor source: an adult with an advanced solid tumor such as melanoma, head and neck, liver or kidney cancer. The CDR3 runs from the conserved cysteine through the conserved F or W. D genes are given only for firm matches. Expanded clones are given a class, and other clones once, few, many or no size at all.

D gene,V gene,clone size,J gene,CDR3 protein,CDR3 DNA
TRBD1,TRBV7-8,-,TRBJ2-2,CASSRPGQGSGGELFF,TGTGCCAGCAGCCGTCCGGGACAGGGGTCCGGCGGGGAGCTGTTTTTT
-,TRBV7-3,-,TRBJ1-2,CASSLTSQGAGYTF,TGTGCCAGCAGCTTAACTTCGCAGGGTGCGGGCTACACCTTC
-,TRBV7-2,-,TRBJ1-6,CASSFAGGAPLHF,TGTGCCAGCAGCTTCGCGGGTGGGGCACCCCTCCACTTT
TRBD2,TRBV19,-,TRBJ2-3,CASSMGGRASDTQYF,TGTGCCAGTAGTATGGGCGGGAGGGCCTCAGATACGCAGTATTTT
-,TRBV10-2,-,TRBJ2-1,CASSSTGTGRYNEQFF,TGCGCCAGCAGTTCGACCGGGACGGGTCGCTACAATGAGCAGTTCTTC
-,TRBV6-1,-,TRBJ1-3,CASSDTTRNTIYF,TGTGCCAGCAGTGACACCACCCGAAACACCATATATTTT
TRBD1,TRBV10-3,few,TRBJ1-2,CAISEGTALNYGYTF,TGTGCCATCAGTGAGGGGACAGCGCTTAACTATGGCTACACCTTC
TRBD2,TRBV18,-,TRBJ2-1,CASSPPSSIAGTYNEQFF,TGTGCCAGCTCACCACCGAGCTCGATAGCGGGAACATACAATGAGCAGTTCTTC
-,TRBV11-3,-,TRBJ2-3,CASSLGGVGDTQYF,TGTGCCAGCAGCTTAGGGGGAGTTGGGGATACGCAGTATTTT
-,TRBV27,-,TRBJ1-6,CASRGGRSNSPLHF,TGTGCCAGCAGAGGGGGACGGTCTAATTCACCCCTCCACTTT
-,TRBV9,-,TRBJ2-2,CASNGPSETGELFF,TGTGCCAGCAACGGCCCCTCCGAGACCGGGGAGCTGTTTTTT
-,TRBV6-1,-,TRBJ2-1,CASSDYSSSYNEQFF,TGTGCCAGCAGTGACTACTCGAGCTCCTACAATGAGCAGTTCTTC
TRBD2,TRBV5-1,-,TRBJ2-5,CASGRTSSETQYF,TGCGCCAGCGGGCGGACTAGCTCAGAGACCCAGTACTTC
TRBD2,TRBV4-1,-,TRBJ2-5,CASSRVGLAGGPGGGRETQYF,TGCGCCAGCAGCCGCGTGGGACTAGCGGGAGGGCCGGGAGGGGGACGGGAGACCCAGTACTTC
TRBD2,TRBV4-1,-,TRBJ2-2,CASSQGREDTGELFF,TGCGCCAGCAGCCAAGGACGGGAGGACACCGGGGAGCTGTTTTTT
TRBD2,TRBV5-6,-,TRBJ2-1,CASSLISGTSGYNEQFF,TGTGCCAGCAGCTTGATCTCCGGGACTAGCGGTTACAATGAGCAGTTCTTC
TRBD1,TRBV5-1,-,TRBJ2-1,CASSLQPTGTGHNEQFF,TGCGCCAGCAGCTTGCAGCCAACCGGGACAGGTCACAATGAGCAGTTCTTC
-,TRBV28,few,TRBJ1-4,CASSAGLEKLFF,TGTGCCAGCAGTGCGGGGCTTGAAAAACTGTTTTTT
TRBD2,TRBV10-1,-,TRBJ2-2,CASSGLAGTGELFF,TGCGCCAGCAGTGGTTTAGCGGGGACCGGGGAGCTGTTTTTT
-,TRBV6-6,-,TRBJ1-4,CASSGLEPAEKLFF,TGTGCCAGCAGCGGTTTAGAGCCCGCGGAAAAACTGTTTTTT
-,TRBV7-9,-,TRBJ1-1,CASSLVEGHTEAFF,TGTGCCAGCAGCTTAGTGGAGGGTCACACTGAAGCTTTCTTT
-,TRBV6-5,-,TRBJ1-1,CASSYEEGGDLEAFF,TGTGCCAGCAGTTATGAGGAGGGGGGCGATTTGGAAGCTTTCTTT
-,TRBV5-1,-,TRBJ2-1,CASSYGGNLNEQFF,TGCGCCAGCAGCTACGGCGGGAATTTGAATGAGCAGTTCTTC